This T cell receptor beta chain was sequenced in a study of read filtering for tumor transcriptome and immune sequencing. General observations from the study: In IR-seq, single-read clonotypes were about 80% of clonotypes but around 3.5% of reads. Correlation between methods rose after single-read clonotypes were removed.

Looked up from germline, CDR1 is SEHNR and CDR2 is FQNEAQ (reference sequence). The CDR3 sequence is 14 residues long. V was trimmed by 5 bases and J by 6 bases, leaving 16 bases between them. With respect to this clonotype: Its antigen is currently unknown. A much larger clone lies a single base off, so this may be a read error.

Molecular barcoded adaptors covering alpha/delta and beta/gamma chains were used on around 370 ng RNA. TCRdb passed the reads through MiXCR, listing each CDR3 protein once. This table holds 100,000 to 150,000 distinct CDR3 sequences, roughly 13% found once. The source is a donor at least 40 years old with multiple myeloma. Sample: a population of CD138-negative cells sorted from bone marrow. The chain carries TRBV7-9 and TRBJ1-1; D ambiguous. In nucleotides, the CDR3 is TGTGCCAGCAGCCGAGGACCGAGGGCCGCTGAAGCTTTCTTT. This sequence encodes CASSRGPRAAEAFF. Together with reference TRBV7-9 and TRBJ1-1, the CDR3 gives the full variable domain: DTGVSQNPRHKITKRGQNVTFRCDPISEHNRLYWYRQTLGQGPEFLTYFQNEAQLEKSRLLSDRFSAERPKGSFSTLEIQRTEQGDSAMYLCASSRGPRAAEAFFGQGTRLTVV.